The sequence of this T cell receptor beta chain was determined in a study of control samples from healthy donors and cancer patients. Germline V gives CDR1 ENHRY, CDR2 SYGVKD. The CDR3 is made up of 13 amino acids. Comments on this clone: The junction and the germline gene differ at one end; a read error may be behind it.

Assay used: immunoSEQ multiplex PCR; TCRdb lists only in-frame clones, some missing. This table holds 160,000 or so clones, over 85% found once. This chain connects TRBV10-3 to TRBJ2-3; a possible D gene is TRBD2 (6 bases). The receptor's source is a woman between 40 and 50 years old in good health. Sequencing input: blood. The CDR3 spells CTISRESTDTQYF. CDR3 DNA sequence: TGTACCATCTCGCGGGAAAGCACAGATACGCAGTATTTT.